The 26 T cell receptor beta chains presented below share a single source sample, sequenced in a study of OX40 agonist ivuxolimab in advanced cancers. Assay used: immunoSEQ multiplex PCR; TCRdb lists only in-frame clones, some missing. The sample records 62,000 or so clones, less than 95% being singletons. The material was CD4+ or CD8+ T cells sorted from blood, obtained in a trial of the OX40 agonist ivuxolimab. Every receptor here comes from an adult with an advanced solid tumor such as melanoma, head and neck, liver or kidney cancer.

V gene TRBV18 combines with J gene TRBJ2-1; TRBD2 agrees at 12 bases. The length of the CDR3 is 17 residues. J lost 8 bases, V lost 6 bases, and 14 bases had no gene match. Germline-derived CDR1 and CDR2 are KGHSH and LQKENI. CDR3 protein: CASSPVKRTSGKDEQFF. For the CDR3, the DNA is TGTGCCAGCTCCCCGGTGAAAAGGACTAGCGGGAAAGATGAGCAGTTCTTC. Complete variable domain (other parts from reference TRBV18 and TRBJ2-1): NAGVMQNPRHLVRRRGQEARLRCSPMKGHSHVYWYRQLPEEGLKFMVYLQKENIIDESGMPKERFSAEFPKEGPSILRIQQVVRGDSAAYFCASSPVKRTSGKDEQFFGPGTRLTVL.

The CDR3 DNA reads TGTGCCAGCAGGGTAGGGACAGACAATCAGCCCCAGCATTTT. Translated, it gives CASRVGTDNQPQHF. The chain employs TRBV6-5 and TRBJ1-5, with 7 bases that match TRBD1. Germline V gene data show CDR1 as MNHEY and CDR2 as SVGAGI. This CDR3 is 14 amino acids long. The V and J ends lost 6 bases and 3 bases, in that order; junction bases with no gene match: 5.

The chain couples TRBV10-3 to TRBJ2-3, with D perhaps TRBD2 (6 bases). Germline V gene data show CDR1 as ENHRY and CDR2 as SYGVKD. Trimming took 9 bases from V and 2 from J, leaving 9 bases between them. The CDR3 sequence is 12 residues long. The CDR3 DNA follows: TGTGCCATTAGCGGACCCACAGATACGCAGTATTTT. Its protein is CAISGPTDTQYF.

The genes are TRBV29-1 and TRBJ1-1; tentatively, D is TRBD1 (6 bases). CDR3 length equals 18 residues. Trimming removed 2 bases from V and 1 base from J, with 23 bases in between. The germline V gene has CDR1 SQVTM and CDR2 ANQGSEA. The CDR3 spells CSVETDGEGGLTNTEAFF. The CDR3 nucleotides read TGCAGCGTTGAAACGGACGGGGAAGGGGGGCTTACGAACACTGAAGCTTTCTTT.

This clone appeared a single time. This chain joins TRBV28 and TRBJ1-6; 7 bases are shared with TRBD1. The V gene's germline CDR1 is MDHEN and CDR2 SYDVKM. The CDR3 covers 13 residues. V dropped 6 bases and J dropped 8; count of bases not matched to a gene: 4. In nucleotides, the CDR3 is TGTGCCAGCAGGGGACAGTGGGATTCACCCCTCCACTTT. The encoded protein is CASRGQWDSPLHF.

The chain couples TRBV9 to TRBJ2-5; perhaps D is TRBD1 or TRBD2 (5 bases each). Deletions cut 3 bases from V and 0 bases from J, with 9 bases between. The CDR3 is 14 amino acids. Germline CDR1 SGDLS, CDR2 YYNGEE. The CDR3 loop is CASSGPGHQETQYF. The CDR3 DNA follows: TGTGCCAGCAGCGGACCGGGACACCAAGAGACCCAGTACTTC.

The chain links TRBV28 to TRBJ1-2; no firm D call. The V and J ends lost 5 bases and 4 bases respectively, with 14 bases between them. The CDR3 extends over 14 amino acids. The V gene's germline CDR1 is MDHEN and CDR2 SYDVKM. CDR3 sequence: CASSRVLEAYGYTF. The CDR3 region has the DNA TGTGCCAGCAGTAGGGTACTAGAGGCCTATGGCTACACCTTC.

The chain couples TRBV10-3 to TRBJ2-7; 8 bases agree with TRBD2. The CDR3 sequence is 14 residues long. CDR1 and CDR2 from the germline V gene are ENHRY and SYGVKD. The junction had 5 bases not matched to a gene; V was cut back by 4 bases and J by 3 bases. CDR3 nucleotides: TGTGCCATCAGTGCCGCGGGGGGAGGCTACGAGCAGTACTTC. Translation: CAISAAGGGYEQYF.

CDR3 DNA sequence: TGTGCCAGCAGTTTAATGAGCCTCAAGCGCGGGGATGAGCAGTTCTTC. Translating it yields CASSLMSLKRGDEQFF. V and J are TRBV28 and TRBJ2-1; D may be TRBD2 (6 bases). The CDR3 is 16 residues long. CDR1 and CDR2 (germline): MDHEN, SYDVKM. Deletions cut 2 bases from V and 8 bases from J, with 19 bases between.

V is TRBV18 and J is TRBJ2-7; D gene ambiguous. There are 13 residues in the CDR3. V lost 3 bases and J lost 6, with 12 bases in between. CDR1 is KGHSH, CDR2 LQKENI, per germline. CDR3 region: CASSPGGRSEQYF. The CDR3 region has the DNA TGTGCCAGCTCACCGGGCGGCCGGAGCGAGCAGTACTTC. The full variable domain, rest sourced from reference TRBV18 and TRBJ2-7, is NAGVMQNPRHLVRRRGQEARLRCSPMKGHSHVYWYRQLPEEGLKFMVYLQKENIIDESGMPKERFSAEFPKEGPSILRIQQVVRGDSAAYFCASSPGGRSEQYFGPGTRLTVT.

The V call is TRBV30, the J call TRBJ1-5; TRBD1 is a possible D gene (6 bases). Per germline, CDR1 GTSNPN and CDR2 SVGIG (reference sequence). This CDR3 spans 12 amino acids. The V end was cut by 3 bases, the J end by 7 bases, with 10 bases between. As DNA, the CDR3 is TGTGCCTGGAGCGCAGGGGTCCAGCCCCAGCATTTT. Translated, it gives CAWSAGVQPQHF.

CDR3 in DNA: TGTGCCAGCTCGGGGCTCGAGGGCTACACCTTC. Its translation: CASSGLEGYTF. This rearrangement joins TRBV6-1 to TRBJ1-2; maybe TRBD1 (5 bases). Germline CDR1 reads MNHNS; CDR2 reads SASEGT. V lost 8 bases, J lost 8 bases, and 12 bases lay in between. This CDR3 comprises 11 residues.

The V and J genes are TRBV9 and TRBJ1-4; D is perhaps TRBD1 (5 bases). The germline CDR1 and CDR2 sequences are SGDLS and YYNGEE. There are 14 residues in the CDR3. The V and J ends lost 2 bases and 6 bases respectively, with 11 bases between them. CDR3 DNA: TGTGCCAGCAGCGTTCAGGGTCGGGATGAAAAACTGTTTTTT. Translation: CASSVQGRDEKLFF.

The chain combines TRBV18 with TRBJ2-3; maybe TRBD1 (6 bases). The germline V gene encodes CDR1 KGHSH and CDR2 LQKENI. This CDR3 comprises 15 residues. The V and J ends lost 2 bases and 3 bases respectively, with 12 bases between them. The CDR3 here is CASSPGTTGTDTQYF. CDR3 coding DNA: TGTGCCAGCTCACCAGGGACGACAGGAACAGATACGCAGTATTTT.

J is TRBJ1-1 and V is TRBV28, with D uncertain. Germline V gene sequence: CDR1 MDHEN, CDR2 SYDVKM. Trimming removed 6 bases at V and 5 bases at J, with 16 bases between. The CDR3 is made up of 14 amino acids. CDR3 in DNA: TGTGCCAGCAGGAGCTACCTTCTGGGAACTGAAGCTTTCTTT. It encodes CASRSYLLGTEAFF.

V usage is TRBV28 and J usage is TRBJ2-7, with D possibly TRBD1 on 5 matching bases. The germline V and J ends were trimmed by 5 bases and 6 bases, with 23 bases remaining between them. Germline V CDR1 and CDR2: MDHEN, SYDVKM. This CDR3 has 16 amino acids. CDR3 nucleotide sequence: TGTGCCAGCAGTCCTAGGGCAGGGAACTATGGTGGCGAGCAGTACTTC. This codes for CASSPRAGNYGGEQYF.

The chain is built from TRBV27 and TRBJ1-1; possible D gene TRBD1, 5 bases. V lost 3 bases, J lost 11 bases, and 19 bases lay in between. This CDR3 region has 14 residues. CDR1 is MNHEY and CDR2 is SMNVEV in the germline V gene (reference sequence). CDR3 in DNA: TGTGCCAGCAGTTTTTTAGGGGCTGAGTTGTATGCTTTCTTT. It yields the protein CASSFLGAELYAFF.

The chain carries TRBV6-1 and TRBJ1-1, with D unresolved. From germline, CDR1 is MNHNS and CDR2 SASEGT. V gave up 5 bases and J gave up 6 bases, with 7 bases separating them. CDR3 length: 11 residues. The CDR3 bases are TGTGCCAGCAGTAGGTTGGCTGAAGCTTTCTTT. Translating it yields CASSRLAEAFF.

This CDR3 reads CASSRATSGKPYEQYF. Written as DNA, the CDR3 is TGTGCCAGCAGCCGGGCGACTAGCGGGAAACCCTACGAGCAGTACTTC. The rearrangement links TRBV5-4 to TRBJ2-7, with TRBD2 matching over 11 bases. Germline loops: CDR1 SGHNT, CDR2 YYREEE (reference sequence). The CDR3 contains 16 residues. Germline trimming cut 4 bases from V and 2 bases from J; bases unmatched to any gene: 8.

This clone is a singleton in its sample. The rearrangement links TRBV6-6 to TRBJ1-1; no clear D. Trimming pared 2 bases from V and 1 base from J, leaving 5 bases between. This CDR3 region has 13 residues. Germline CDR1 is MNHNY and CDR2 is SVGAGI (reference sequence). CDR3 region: CASSYEQNTEAFF. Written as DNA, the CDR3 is TGTGCCAGCAGTTACGAGCAGAACACTGAAGCTTTCTTT.

The CDR3 region is CASSPAGQPEAFF. The DNA of the CDR3 is TGTGCCAGCAGCCCCGCGGGGCAGCCTGAAGCTTTCTTT. The rearrangement uses TRBV7-3 and TRBJ1-1; possible D gene TRBD1, 5 bases. The germline V and J ends were trimmed by 5 bases and 6 bases, with 13 bases remaining between them. Per the germline V gene, CDR1 is SGHTA and CDR2 is FQGTGA. The CDR3 length is 13 residues. Full variable domain (missing parts from reference TRBV7-3 and TRBJ1-1): GAGVSQTPSNKVTEKGKYVELRCDPISGHTALYWYRQSLGQGPEFLIYFQGTGAADDSGLPNDRFFAVRPEGSVSTLKIQRTERGDSAVYLCASSPAGQPEAFFGQGTRLTVV.

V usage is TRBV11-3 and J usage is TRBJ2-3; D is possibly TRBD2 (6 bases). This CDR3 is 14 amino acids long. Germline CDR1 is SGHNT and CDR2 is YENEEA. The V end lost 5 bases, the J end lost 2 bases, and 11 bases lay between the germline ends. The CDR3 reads CASSTGLNTDTQYF. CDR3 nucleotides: TGTGCCAGCAGCACGGGACTCAACACAGATACGCAGTATTTT.

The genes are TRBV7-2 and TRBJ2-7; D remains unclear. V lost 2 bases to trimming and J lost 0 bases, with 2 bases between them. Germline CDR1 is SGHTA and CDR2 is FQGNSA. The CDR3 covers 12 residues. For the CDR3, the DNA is TGTGCCAGCAGCTTATCCTCCTACGAGCAGTACTTC. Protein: CASSLSSYEQYF.

The DNA of the CDR3 is TGTGCCAGCAGCCAATACGCGGGAGGGACAACTCCGCAGTACTTC. Residues: CASSQYAGGTTPQYF. The chain employs TRBV14 and TRBJ2-7, with 9 nucleotides matching TRBD2. Germline V gene sequence: CDR1 SGHDN, CDR2 FVKESK. The CDR3 runs to 15 residues. V dropped 2 bases and J dropped 9; count of bases not matched to a gene: 11.

The CDR3 loop reads CASSLVQNTEAFF. Here the CDR3 DNA reads TGTGCCAGCAGTTTGGTACAAAACACTGAAGCTTTCTTT. V and J are TRBV28 and TRBJ1-1, with no clear D. The CDR3 runs 13 residues. Germline lookup yields CDR1 MDHEN and CDR2 SYDVKM. The V end was cut by 3 bases, the J end by 2 bases, with 7 bases between.

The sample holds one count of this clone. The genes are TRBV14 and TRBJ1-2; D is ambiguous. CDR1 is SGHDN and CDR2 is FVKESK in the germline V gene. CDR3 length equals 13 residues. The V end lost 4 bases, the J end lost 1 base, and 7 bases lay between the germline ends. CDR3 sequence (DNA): TGTGCCAGCAGCCTAAGATTTAACTATGGCTACACCTTC. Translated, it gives CASSLRFNYGYTF.